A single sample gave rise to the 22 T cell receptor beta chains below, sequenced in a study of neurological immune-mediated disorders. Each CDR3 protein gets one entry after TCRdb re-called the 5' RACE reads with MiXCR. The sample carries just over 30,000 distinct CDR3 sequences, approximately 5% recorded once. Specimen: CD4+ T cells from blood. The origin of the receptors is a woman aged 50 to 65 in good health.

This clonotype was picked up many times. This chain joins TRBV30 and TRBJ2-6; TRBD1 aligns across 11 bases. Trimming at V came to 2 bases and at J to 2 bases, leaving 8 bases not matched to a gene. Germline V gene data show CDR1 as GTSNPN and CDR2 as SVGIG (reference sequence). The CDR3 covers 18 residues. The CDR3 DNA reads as TGTGCCTGGAGTAGGGGGGACAGGGGGACTCCTGGGGCCAACGTCCTGACTTTC. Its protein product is CAWSRGDRGTPGANVLTF.

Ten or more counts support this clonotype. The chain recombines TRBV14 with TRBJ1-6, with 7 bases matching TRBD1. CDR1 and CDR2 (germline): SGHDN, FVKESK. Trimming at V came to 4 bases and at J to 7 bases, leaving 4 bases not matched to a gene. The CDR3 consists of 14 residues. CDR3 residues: CASSPRTGNSPLHF. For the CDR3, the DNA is TGTGCCAGCAGCCCTAGGACAGGAAATTCACCCCTCCACTTT. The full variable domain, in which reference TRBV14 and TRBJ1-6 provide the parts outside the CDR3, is EAGVTQFPSHSVIEKGQTVTLRCDPISGHDNLYWYRRVMGKEIKFLLHFVKESKQDESGMPNNRFLAERTGGTYSTLKVQPAELEDSGVYFCASSPRTGNSPLHFGNGTRLTVT.

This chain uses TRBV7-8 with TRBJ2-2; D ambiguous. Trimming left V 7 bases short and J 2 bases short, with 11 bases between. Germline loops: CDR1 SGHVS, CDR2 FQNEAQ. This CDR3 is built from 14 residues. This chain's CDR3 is CASTQTRNTGELFF. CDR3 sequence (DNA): TGTGCCAGCACGCAAACTCGCAACACCGGGGAGCTGTTTTTT.

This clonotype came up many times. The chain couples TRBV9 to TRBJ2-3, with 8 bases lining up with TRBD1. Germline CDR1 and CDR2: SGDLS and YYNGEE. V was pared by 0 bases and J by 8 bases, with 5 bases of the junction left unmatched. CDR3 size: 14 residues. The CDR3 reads CASSVVQGAGTQYF. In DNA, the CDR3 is TGTGCCAGCAGCGTAGTCCAGGGGGCTGGTACGCAGTATTTT.

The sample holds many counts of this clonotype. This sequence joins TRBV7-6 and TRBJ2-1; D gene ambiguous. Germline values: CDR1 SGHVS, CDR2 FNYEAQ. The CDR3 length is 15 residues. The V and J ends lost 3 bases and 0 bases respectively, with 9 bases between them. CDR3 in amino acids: CASSLQFSSYNEQFF. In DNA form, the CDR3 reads TGTGCCAGCAGCTTGCAATTTAGCTCCTACAATGAGCAGTTCTTC. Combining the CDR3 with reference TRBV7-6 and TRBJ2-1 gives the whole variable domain GAGVSQSPRYKVTKRGQDVALRCDPISGHVSLYWYRQALGQGPEFLTYFNYEAQQDKSGLPNDRFSAERPEGSISTLTIQRTEQRDSAMYRCASSLQFSSYNEQFFGPGTRLTVL.

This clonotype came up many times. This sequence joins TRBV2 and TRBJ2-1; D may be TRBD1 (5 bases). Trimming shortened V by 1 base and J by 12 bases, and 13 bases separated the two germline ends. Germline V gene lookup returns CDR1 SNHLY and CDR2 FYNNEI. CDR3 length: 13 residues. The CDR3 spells CASSEDLGQGQFF. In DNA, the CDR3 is TGTGCCAGCAGTGAAGATTTGGGGCAGGGGCAGTTCTTC.

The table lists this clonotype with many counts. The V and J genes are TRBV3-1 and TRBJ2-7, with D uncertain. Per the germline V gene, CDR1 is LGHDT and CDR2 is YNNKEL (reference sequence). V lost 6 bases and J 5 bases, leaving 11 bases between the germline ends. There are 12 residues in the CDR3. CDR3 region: CASRGNLHEQYF. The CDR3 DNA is TGTGCCAGCAGGGGAAATCTCCACGAGCAGTACTTC.

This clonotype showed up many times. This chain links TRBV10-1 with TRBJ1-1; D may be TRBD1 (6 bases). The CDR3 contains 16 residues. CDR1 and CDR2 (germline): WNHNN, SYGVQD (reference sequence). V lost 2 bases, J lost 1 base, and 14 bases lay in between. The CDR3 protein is CASSEGSGQQNTEAFF. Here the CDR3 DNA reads TGCGCCAGCAGTGAGGGGTCGGGACAACAGAACACTGAAGCTTTCTTT.

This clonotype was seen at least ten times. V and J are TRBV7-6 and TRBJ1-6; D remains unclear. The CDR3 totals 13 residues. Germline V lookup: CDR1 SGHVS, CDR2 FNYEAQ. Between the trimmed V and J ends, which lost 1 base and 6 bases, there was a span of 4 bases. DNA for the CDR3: TGTGCCAGCAGCTTAGACCTTAATTCACCCCTCCACTTT. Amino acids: CASSLDLNSPLHF.

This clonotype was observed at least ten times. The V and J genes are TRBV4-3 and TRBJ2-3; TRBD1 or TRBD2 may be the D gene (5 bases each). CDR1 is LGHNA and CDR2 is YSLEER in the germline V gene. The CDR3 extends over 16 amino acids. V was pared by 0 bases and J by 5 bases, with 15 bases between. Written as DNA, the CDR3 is TGCGCCAGCAGCCAAGATCGGGGCCCCGTTGAAGATACGCAGTATTTT. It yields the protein CASSQDRGPVEDTQYF.

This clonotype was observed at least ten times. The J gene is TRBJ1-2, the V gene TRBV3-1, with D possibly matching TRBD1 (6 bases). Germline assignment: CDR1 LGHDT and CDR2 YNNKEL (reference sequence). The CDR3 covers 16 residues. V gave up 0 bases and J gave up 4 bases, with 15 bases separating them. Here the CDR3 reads CASSQDPYRASYGYTF. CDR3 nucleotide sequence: TGTGCCAGCAGCCAAGACCCTTACAGGGCCTCCTATGGCTACACCTTC. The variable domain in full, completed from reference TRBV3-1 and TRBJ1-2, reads DTAVSQTPKYLVTQMGNDKSIKCEQNLGHDTMYWYKQDSKKFLKIMFSYNNKELIINETVPNRFSPKSPDKAHLNLHINSLELGDSAVYFCASSQDPYRASYGYTFGSGTRLTVV.

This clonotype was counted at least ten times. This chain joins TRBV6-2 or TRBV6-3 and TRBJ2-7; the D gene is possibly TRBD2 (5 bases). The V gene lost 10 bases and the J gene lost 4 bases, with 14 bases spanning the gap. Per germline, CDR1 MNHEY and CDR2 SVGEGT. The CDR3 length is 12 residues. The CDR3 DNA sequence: TGTGCCACCTCCTCGAAGCGGTACGAGCAGTACTTC. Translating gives CATSSKRYEQYF.

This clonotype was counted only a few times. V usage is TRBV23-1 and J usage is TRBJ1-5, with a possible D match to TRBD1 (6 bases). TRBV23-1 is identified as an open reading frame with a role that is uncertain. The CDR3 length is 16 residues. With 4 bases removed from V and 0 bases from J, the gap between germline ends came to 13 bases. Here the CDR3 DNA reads TGCGCCAGCAGTCCAGACAGGAGCGATAGCAATCAGCCCCAGCATTTT. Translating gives CASSPDRSDSNQPQHF.

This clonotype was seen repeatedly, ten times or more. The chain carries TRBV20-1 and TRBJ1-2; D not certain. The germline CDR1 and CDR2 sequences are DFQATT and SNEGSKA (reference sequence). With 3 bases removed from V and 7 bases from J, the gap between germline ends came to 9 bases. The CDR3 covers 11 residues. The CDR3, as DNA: TGCAGTGCTAGGATTGCGGTTGGCTACACCTTC. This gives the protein CSARIAVGYTF.

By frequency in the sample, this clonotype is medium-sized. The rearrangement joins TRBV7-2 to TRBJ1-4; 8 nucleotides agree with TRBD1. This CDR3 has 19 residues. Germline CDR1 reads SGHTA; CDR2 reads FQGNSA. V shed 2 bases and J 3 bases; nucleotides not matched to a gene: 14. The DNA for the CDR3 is TGTGCCAGCAGCTTATCTGGCAGGGGGCGGTTGGCGGCTAATGAAAAACTGTTTTTT. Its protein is CASSLSGRGRLAANEKLFF.

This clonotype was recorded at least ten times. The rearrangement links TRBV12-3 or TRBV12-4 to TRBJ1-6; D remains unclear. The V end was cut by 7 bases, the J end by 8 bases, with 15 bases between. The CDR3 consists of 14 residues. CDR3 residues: CASTITPQYSPLHF. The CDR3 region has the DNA TGTGCCAGCACTATAACCCCCCAGTATTCACCCCTCCACTTT.

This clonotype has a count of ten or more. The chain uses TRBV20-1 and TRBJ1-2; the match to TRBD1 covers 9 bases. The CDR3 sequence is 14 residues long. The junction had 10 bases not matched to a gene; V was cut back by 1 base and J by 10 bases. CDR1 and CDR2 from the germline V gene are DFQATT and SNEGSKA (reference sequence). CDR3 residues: CSARVTTGGRDYTF. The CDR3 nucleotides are TGCAGTGCTAGAGTAACCACAGGGGGCAGGGACTACACCTTC.

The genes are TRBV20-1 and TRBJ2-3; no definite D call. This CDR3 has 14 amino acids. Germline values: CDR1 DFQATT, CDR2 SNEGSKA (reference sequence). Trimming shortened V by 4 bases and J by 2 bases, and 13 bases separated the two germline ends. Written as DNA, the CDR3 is TGCAGTGCTATCGTGAGGCCGATCACAGATACGCAGTATTTT. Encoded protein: CSAIVRPITDTQYF.

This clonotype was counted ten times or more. The CDR3 region is CSALNFRDRVGGELFF. DNA of the CDR3: TGCAGTGCTCTCAATTTCCGGGACAGAGTCGGCGGGGAGCTGTTTTTT. The chain links TRBV20-1 to TRBJ2-2; 7 nucleotides align to TRBD1. Germline V lookup: CDR1 DFQATT, CDR2 SNEGSKA (reference sequence). V lost 5 bases, J lost 7 bases, and 16 bases stayed unmatched. The CDR3 consists of 16 residues.

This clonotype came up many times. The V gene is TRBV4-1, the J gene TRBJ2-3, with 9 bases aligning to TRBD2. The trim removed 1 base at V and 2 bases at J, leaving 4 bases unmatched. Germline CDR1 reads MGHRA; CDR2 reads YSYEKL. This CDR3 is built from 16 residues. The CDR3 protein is CASSQVGTSYTDTQYF. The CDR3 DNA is TGCGCCAGCAGCCAAGTGGGGACTAGCTACACAGATACGCAGTATTTT.

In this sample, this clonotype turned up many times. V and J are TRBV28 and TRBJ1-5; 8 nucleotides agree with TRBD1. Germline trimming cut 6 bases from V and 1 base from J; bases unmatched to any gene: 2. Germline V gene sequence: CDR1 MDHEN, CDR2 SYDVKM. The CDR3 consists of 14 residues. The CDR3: CASRGQGSNQPQHF. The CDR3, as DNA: TGTGCCAGCAGAGGACAGGGAAGCAATCAGCCCCAGCATTTT.

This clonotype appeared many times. In nucleotides, the CDR3 is TGCGCCAGCAGCTTAAGGACGGGGAGCTCCTACAATGAGCAGTTCTTC. This encodes CASSLRTGSSYNEQFF. This chain joins TRBV5-1 and TRBJ2-1; TRBD2 is a possible D gene (5 bases). V lost 2 bases, J lost 0 bases, and 12 bases lay in between. The CDR3 has 16 amino acids. Looked up from germline, CDR1 is SGHRS and CDR2 is YFSETQ.